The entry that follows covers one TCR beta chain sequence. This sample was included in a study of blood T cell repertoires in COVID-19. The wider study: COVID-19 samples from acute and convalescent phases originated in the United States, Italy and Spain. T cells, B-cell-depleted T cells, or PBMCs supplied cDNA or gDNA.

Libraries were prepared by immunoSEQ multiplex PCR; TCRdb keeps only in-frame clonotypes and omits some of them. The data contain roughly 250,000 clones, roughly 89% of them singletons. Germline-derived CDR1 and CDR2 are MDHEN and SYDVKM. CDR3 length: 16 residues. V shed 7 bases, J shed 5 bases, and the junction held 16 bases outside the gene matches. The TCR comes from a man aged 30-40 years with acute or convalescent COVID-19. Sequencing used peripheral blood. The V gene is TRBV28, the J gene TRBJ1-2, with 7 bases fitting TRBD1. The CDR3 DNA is TGTGCCAGCAATAGACAGGGACGCCGCCGGTCTTATGGCTACACCTTC. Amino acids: CASNRQGRRRSYGYTF.